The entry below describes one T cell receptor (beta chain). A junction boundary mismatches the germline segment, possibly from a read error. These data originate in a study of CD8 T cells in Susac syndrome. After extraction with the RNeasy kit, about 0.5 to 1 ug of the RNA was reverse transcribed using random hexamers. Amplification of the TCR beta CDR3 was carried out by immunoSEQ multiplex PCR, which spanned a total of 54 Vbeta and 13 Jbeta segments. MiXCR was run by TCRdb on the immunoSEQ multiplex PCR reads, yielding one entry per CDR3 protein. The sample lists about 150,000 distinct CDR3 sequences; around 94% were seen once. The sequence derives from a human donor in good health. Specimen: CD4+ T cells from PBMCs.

CDR3 coding DNA: TGTGCCAGCAGTTCGGGAGGGCTTCCCTACGAGCAGCACTTC. Amino acid sequence: CASSSGGLPYEQHF. This chain uses TRBV6-2 or TRBV6-3 with TRBJ2-7, with 8 nucleotides matching TRBD2. Germline V gene sequence: CDR1 MNHEY, CDR2 SVGEGT. This CDR3 has 14 residues.